The sequence of this T cell receptor (beta chain) was determined in a study of blood T cells in healthy people across ages. As to this clonotype: Its antigen is unknown.

Study-level points and caveats: Observed TCR beta diversity per million T cells went down as age went up. This fall followed a roughly linear course with age.

CDR1 is SGHTA and CDR2 is FQGNSA in the germline V gene. This CDR3 region has 15 residues. A second about 7 to 12 cycle PCR used barcoded and J-beta primers. TCRdb re-analysed the 5' RACE reads in MiXCR, keeping a single row per CDR3 protein. The repertoire includes roughly 1.5 million distinct CDR3 sequences, 35% to 45% of them detected once, and around 4% sits in the top ten. This clonotype was sampled from a woman aged 18-30 years in good health. J is TRBJ2-5 and V is TRBV7-2; 8 bases are a match to TRBD2. TRBJ2-7 explains the end of the DNA better; the J call may be wrong. The specimen sequenced was blood. The DNA for the CDR3 is TGTGCCAGCAGAGATAGACGAGCGGGGGCCTACGAGCAGTACTTC. It encodes CASRDRRAGAYEQYF.